This entry concerns a single T cell receptor beta chain. Its specificity is not known. The assay was immunoSEQ multiplex PCR, and TCRdb's table has in-frame clones only and misses some. This table has some 95,000 clones, approximately 90% appearing once. Time point defined: cycle 4 day 1 (C4D1), after less than seven weeks of nivolumab. Each patient experienced a relapse that followed autologous stem cell transplantation, and brentuximab vedotin exposure varied. V lost 1 base and J 5 bases, leaving 6 bases between the germline ends. Germline values: CDR1 SEHNR, CDR2 FQNEAQ (reference sequence). CDR3 length equals 12 residues. This entry comes from a study of PD-1 blockade in classical Hodgkin lymphoma. Broader study findings: Newly diagnosed patients were reported to start with lower TCR diversity than healthy donors. Unlike CD8+ TCR diversity, which did not rise significantly by C4D1, CD4+ TCR diversity did. There remain no defined causes for the repertoire differences, which possibly reflect disease activity or prior therapy.

The sequence came from a human donor with classical Hodgkin lymphoma. The source was peripheral blood mononuclear cells (PBMCs), collected before the fourth cycle of nivolumab. The chain uses TRBV7-9 and TRBJ2-7, with D hard to call. CDR3 DNA: TGTGCCAGCAGCTTAGACGTGAACGAGCAGTACTTC. Amino acids: CASSLDVNEQYF.